What follows are 18 T cell receptor beta chains derived from one specimen sequenced in a study of cytotoxic CD8 clonotypes in ibrutinib-treated CLL. Profiling relied on immunoSEQ multiplex PCR, and the TCRdb table lists in-frame clones only, not all of them. The top ten clones hold about 29% of a sample with about 140,000 clones, approximately 75% of them seen once. Sequenced here: PBMCs, sampled after 12 months of ibrutinib treatment. These receptors came from a human donor with chronic lymphocytic leukemia.

This chain joins TRBV19 and TRBJ1-1; 7 nucleotides match TRBD1. The CDR3 loop spans 13 amino acids. Looked up from germline, CDR1 is LNHDA and CDR2 is SQIVND (reference sequence). V trimming: 6 bases; J trimming: 4 bases; junction bases outside the gene matches: 5. The DNA of the CDR3 is TGTGCCAGTAGCCCGACAGGGATCACTGAAGCTTTCTTT. Translation gives CASSPTGITEAFF.

The chain has TRBV7-6 and TRBJ1-4; D remains ambiguous. V was shortened by 2 bases and J by 8 bases, with 9 bases between the two germline ends. This CDR3 region has 13 residues. Germline assignment: CDR1 SGHVS and CDR2 FNYEAQ. CDR3 sequence (DNA): TGTGCCAGCAGCTTAAGTGCGGCAGAAAAACTGTTTTTT. Protein: CASSLSAAEKLFF.

The chain uses TRBV5-1 and TRBJ2-7, with 9 bases fitting TRBD1. The ends lost 6 bases at V and 7 bases at J; junction bases unmatched: 14. From germline, CDR1 is SGHRS and CDR2 YFSETQ. The CDR3 is made up of 15 amino acids. This CDR3 is CASTEQGASSREQYF. CDR3 nucleotides: TGCGCCAGCACCGAACAGGGGGCGTCAAGCCGGGAGCAGTACTTC.

In its sample, this clone was seen a few times. The chain links TRBV7-2 to TRBJ1-5; tentative D call: TRBD1 (6 bases). The CDR3 is 14 residues long. The V gene lost 3 bases and the J gene lost 7 bases, with 13 bases spanning the gap. Looked up from germline, CDR1 is SGHTA and CDR2 is FQGNSA. This CDR3 reads CASSFRDTGQPQHF. In DNA form, the CDR3 reads TGTGCCAGCAGCTTCCGGGACACAGGGCAGCCCCAGCATTTT.

The chain links TRBV14 to TRBJ2-7; no clear D gene. Germline-derived CDR1 and CDR2 are SGHDN and FVKESK. Trimming took 2 bases from V and 3 from J, leaving 14 bases between them. This CDR3 spans 15 amino acids. CDR3 region: CASSQYVVAGYEQYF. The CDR3 region has the DNA TGTGCCAGCAGCCAATATGTCGTGGCCGGCTACGAGCAGTACTTC. Based on the CDR3 plus reference TRBV14 and TRBJ2-7, the full variable domain is EAGVTQFPSHSVIEKGQTVTLRCDPISGHDNLYWYRRVMGKEIKFLLHFVKESKQDESGMPNNRFLAERTGGTYSTLKVQPAELEDSGVYFCASSQYVVAGYEQYFGPGTRLTVT.

The rearrangement links TRBV6-5 to TRBJ2-1; TRBD2 agrees at 11 bases. The CDR3 is 13 residues long. J was trimmed by 7 bases and V by 10 bases; bases with no gene match: 6. The germline V gene has CDR1 MNHEY and CDR2 SVGAGI. The CDR3 is CATQTSGRNEQFF. The CDR3 DNA sequence: TGTGCCACCCAAACTAGCGGGAGAAATGAGCAGTTCTTC.

CDR3 sequence: CASSQDGRRRTGNTIYF. The CDR3 region has the DNA TGTGCCAGCAGCCAGGACGGTCGGAGGAGGACTGGAAACACCATATATTTT. The gene calls are TRBV7-2 and TRBJ1-3, with unresolved D. The V end was cut by 5 bases, the J end by 2 bases, with 19 bases between. The CDR3 has 17 amino acids. CDR1 is SGHTA, CDR2 FQGNSA, per germline.

The chain has TRBV5-1 and TRBJ2-3; 7 nucleotides align to TRBD2. The CDR3 totals 15 residues. Germline V gene data show CDR1 as SGHRS and CDR2 as YFSETQ. The J segment lost 4 bases and the V segment lost 2 bases, leaving 7 bases of the junction unmatched. The CDR3 nucleotides read TGCGCCAGCAGCTTTCAGGGAGGGGTTGCAGATACGCAGTATTTT. Translation: CASSFQGGVADTQYF. Filled out from reference TRBV5-1 and TRBJ2-3, the complete variable domain reads KAGVTQTPRYLIKTRGQQVTLSCSPISGHRSVSWYQQTPGQGLQFLFEYFSETQRNKGNFPGRFSGRQFSNSRSEMNVSTLELGDSALYLCASSFQGGVADTQYFGPGTRLTVL.

The rearrangement links TRBV19 to TRBJ2-7; D call uncertain. V dropped 4 bases and J dropped 5 bases, with 3 bases sitting between them. The CDR3 loop spans 10 amino acids. Germline V lookup: CDR1 LNHDA, CDR2 SQIVND (reference sequence). CDR3 region: CASSTHEQYF. CDR3 nucleotide sequence: TGTGCCAGTAGTACCCACGAGCAGTACTTC.

V is TRBV4-1 and J is TRBJ1-1; TRBD1 might be the D (5 bases). Per the germline V gene, CDR1 is MGHRA and CDR2 is YSYEKL. The CDR3 has 16 residues. V was shortened by 1 base and J by 0 bases, with 12 bases between the two germline ends. The CDR3 spells CASSQVFGQLNTEAFF. In DNA form, the CDR3 reads TGCGCCAGCAGCCAAGTTTTCGGACAATTGAACACTGAAGCTTTCTTT.

The rearrangement links TRBV29-1 to TRBJ1-4; perhaps TRBD1 as D (6 bases). The V gene's germline CDR1 is SQVTM and CDR2 ANQGSEA. CDR3 length equals 14 residues. V was shortened by 7 bases and J by 5 bases, with 17 bases between the two germline ends. The DNA for the CDR3 is TGCAGCGCCTTACAGACAGGAGCAAATGAAAAACTGTTTTTT. Its translation: CSALQTGANEKLFF.

The J gene is TRBJ2-2, the V gene TRBV9; D gene unclear. This CDR3 spans 15 amino acids. Deletions cut 0 bases from V and 4 bases from J, with 10 bases between. Germline CDR1 is SGDLS and CDR2 is YYNGEE. Written as DNA, the CDR3 is TGTGCCAGCAGCGTAGGGCAGGTCGCCACCGGGGAGCTGTTTTTT. Amino acids: CASSVGQVATGELFF.

The chain uses TRBV2 and TRBJ2-1; perhaps D is TRBD1 or TRBD2 (5 bases each). This CDR3 has 13 residues. V dropped 4 bases and J dropped 6 bases, with 10 bases sitting between them. Germline CDR1 and CDR2: SNHLY and FYNNEI. The CDR3 DNA sequence: TGTGCCAGCAGTGCAGGGAGTGGCAATGAGCAGTTCTTC. The encoded protein is CASSAGSGNEQFF.

The rearrangement links TRBV7-2 to TRBJ2-5; D is undetermined. Germline V CDR1 and CDR2: SGHTA, FQGNSA. V was pared by 4 bases and J by 4 bases, with 13 bases between. CDR3 length equals 14 residues. The CDR3 reads CASSSPPGGETQYF. CDR3 DNA sequence: TGTGCCAGCAGCTCCCCGCCAGGCGGAGAGACCCAGTACTTC.

This chain connects TRBV6-1 to TRBJ1-4; D unresolved. In germline, CDR1 is MNHNS, CDR2 SASEGT. CDR3 size: 15 residues. The V and J ends lost 2 bases and 6 bases respectively, with 13 bases between them. The CDR3 here is CASSEFRRSDEKLFF. The CDR3 region has the DNA TGTGCCAGCAGTGAATTCCGCAGGTCGGATGAAAAACTGTTTTTT.

The chain recombines TRBV11-3 with TRBJ2-3; 7 bases agree with TRBD1. The V segment lost 5 bases and the J segment 4 bases; nucleotides outside the gene matches: 9. This CDR3 is 15 amino acids long. In germline, CDR1 is SGHNT, CDR2 YENEEA. Here the CDR3 reads CASSVTGATPDTQYF. The CDR3 region has the DNA TGTGCCAGCAGCGTAACAGGGGCCACACCAGATACGCAGTATTTT.

The chain recombines TRBV28 with TRBJ2-6, with 7 nucleotides matching TRBD1. Germline trimming cut 2 bases from V and 0 bases from J; bases unmatched to any gene: 4. The CDR3 runs 17 residues. Looked up from germline, CDR1 is MDHEN and CDR2 is SYDVKM. CDR3 loop: CASSLTGTVSGANVLTF. The DNA for the CDR3 is TGTGCCAGCAGTTTAACGGGGACAGTCTCTGGGGCCAACGTCCTGACTTTC.

The count of this clone is one. The rearrangement links TRBV28 to TRBJ1-4; D call uncertain. With 6 bases removed from V and 8 bases from J, the gap between germline ends came to 10 bases. Germline loops: CDR1 MDHEN, CDR2 SYDVKM. This CDR3 has 12 residues. CDR3 residues: CASSPFGEKLFF. The DNA for the CDR3 is TGTGCCAGCAGCCCGTTTGGGGAAAAACTGTTTTTT.